Each of the 22 T cell receptor beta chains below was sequenced from the same sample in a study of blood T cells in healthy people across ages. For the second PCR, which ran for 7 to 11 cycles, a sample-barcoded 5' primer and a J-beta primer mix were used. TCRdb re-analysed the 5' RACE reads in MiXCR, keeping a single row per CDR3 protein. The sample includes 790,000 or so distinct CDR3 sequences, approximately 53% of them seen just once. Material for sequencing was blood. The receptors were sampled from a man aged 35-49 years in good health.

This clonotype was detected once. Relative to the germline gene, one junction end is altered; a read error may explain this. This chain joins TRBV12-3 or TRBV12-4 and TRBJ1-1, with D possibly being TRBD1 (5 bases). This CDR3 is 15 amino acids long. The CDR3 is CASSFGTGPFTEAFF. The CDR3, as DNA: TGTGCAAGCAGTTTCGGGACGGGCCCTTTCACTGAAGCTTTCTTT.

The rearrangement links TRBV4-1 to TRBJ2-7; 7 nucleotides line up with TRBD1. Germline V gene sequence: CDR1 MGHRA, CDR2 YSYEKL. V was pared by 1 base and J by 7 bases, with 7 bases of the junction left unmatched. CDR3 length equals 14 residues. The CDR3 nucleotides are TGCGCCAGCAGCCAAGGACAGGGCACTAGGGAGCAGTACTTC. Protein product: CASSQGQGTREQYF.

A word on this clonotype: A junction boundary mismatches the germline segment, possibly from a read error. The rearrangement uses TRBV4-2 and TRBJ2-1; D gene ambiguous. The CDR3 is made up of 13 amino acids. Germline loops: CDR1 LGHNA, CDR2 YNFKEQ. DNA of the CDR3: TGTGTCAGCAGCCAAGATGTTGGCAGGGAGCAGTTCTTC. Its protein is CVSSQDVGREQFF.

The chain recombines TRBV29-1 with TRBJ2-3; 10 nucleotides line up with TRBD1. There are 16 residues in the CDR3. The germline V gene has CDR1 SQVTM and CDR2 ANQGSEA. The trim removed 4 bases at V and 1 base at J, leaving 8 bases unmatched. The CDR3 here is CSVGDRGRGGTDTQYF. The DNA of the CDR3 is TGCAGCGTTGGAGACAGGGGGCGAGGGGGCACAGATACGCAGTATTTT.

The CDR3: CSVEPRTGGSDTQYF. The CDR3 coding sequence is TGCAGCGTTGAACCCCGGACAGGTGGTTCAGATACGCAGTATTTT. The chain couples TRBV29-1 to TRBJ2-3; 7 bases are a match to TRBD1. CDR1 is SQVTM and CDR2 is ANQGSEA in the germline V gene. This CDR3 region has 15 residues. V gave up 2 bases and J gave up 4 bases; unmatched junction bases: 9.

The J gene is TRBJ2-4, the V gene TRBV20-1; TRBD2 is a possible D gene (5 bases). The J call may be incorrect, as the DNA end agrees better with TRBJ2-7. There are 13 residues in the CDR3. The V gene's germline CDR1 is DFQATT and CDR2 SNEGSKA (reference sequence). DNA of the CDR3: TGCAGTGCGACGGAGGTACTCCCGTACGAGCAGTACTTC. Its protein is CSATEVLPYEQYF.

The chain carries TRBV7-9 and TRBJ2-1; 9 bases agree with TRBD1. V lost 8 bases and J lost 4; bases outside the gene matches: 3. Germline CDR1 and CDR2: SEHNR and FQNEAQ (reference sequence). This CDR3 has 13 amino acids. This CDR3 is CASEDRGYNEQFF. CDR3 nucleotides: TGTGCCAGCGAAGACAGGGGGTACAATGAGCAGTTCTTC.

The chain is built from TRBV7-6 and TRBJ2-1; 8 bases are shared with TRBD1. In germline, CDR1 is SGHVS, CDR2 FNYEAQ. V shed 1 base and J 4 bases; nucleotides not matched to a gene: 6. The CDR3 runs 16 residues. The CDR3 DNA sequence: TGTGCCAGCAGCTTAGTCAGGGGGCGGTCGTACAATGAGCAGTTCTTC. Protein product: CASSLVRGRSYNEQFF.

The chain uses TRBV10-3 and TRBJ2-3; D is undetermined. Per germline, CDR1 ENHRY and CDR2 SYGVKD. Deletions cut 0 bases from V and 0 bases from J, with 7 bases between. The CDR3 has 15 residues. The CDR3 loop reads CAISESIRSTDTQYF. The CDR3 DNA is TGTGCCATCAGTGAGTCGATCCGCAGCACAGATACGCAGTATTTT.

The chain combines TRBV25-1 with TRBJ1-5, with D tentatively TRBD1 (6 bases). CDR3 size: 15 residues. Germline assignment: CDR1 MGHDK and CDR2 SYGVNS. The ends were cut back, 1 base at V and 8 bases at J, with 15 bases in the middle. Here the CDR3 DNA reads TGTGCCAGCAGTGAATTTGGGCAGGGGTTTGAGCCCCAGCATTTT. It is translated as CASSEFGQGFEPQHF.

The chain couples TRBV9 to TRBJ1-5; D not certain. V lost 3 bases to trimming and J lost 4 bases, with 11 bases between them. Germline-derived CDR1 and CDR2 are SGDLS and YYNGEE. The CDR3 extends over 14 amino acids. Here the CDR3 reads CASSASGVNQPQHF. DNA of the CDR3: TGTGCCAGCAGCGCGTCTGGGGTGAATCAGCCCCAGCATTTT.

This clonotype was picked up a small number of times. This chain links TRBV10-3 with TRBJ2-5; D is possibly TRBD1 (5 bases). With 5 bases removed from V and 4 bases from J, the gap between germline ends came to 11 bases. The CDR3 length is 13 residues. CDR1 and CDR2 (germline): ENHRY, SYGVKD. As DNA, the CDR3 is TGTGCCATCAGTCTGGCTAGGGGAGAGACCCAGTACTTC. This translates into CAISLARGETQYF.

This clonotype was seen more than once but under ten times. The chain links TRBV20-1 to TRBJ2-7; D call uncertain. Trimming pared 3 bases from V and 6 bases from J, leaving 18 bases between. Germline CDR1 and CDR2: DFQATT and SNEGSKA (reference sequence). The CDR3 is 14 residues long. CDR3 protein: CSARDEIPSLEQYF. The DNA for the CDR3 is TGCAGTGCTAGGGATGAGATCCCCAGTCTCGAGCAGTACTTC.

The gene calls are TRBV21-1 and TRBJ2-7; the table's D call of TRBD2 was not tested on the DNA. TRBV21-1 is a listed pseudogene. This CDR3 is 16 amino acids long. Here the CDR3 reads CASSKKLREGFSEQYF. CDR3 sequence (DNA): TGTGCCAGCAGCAAAAAGTTGCGGGAGGGTTTTTCCGAGCAGTACTTC.

The gene calls are TRBV7-2 and TRBJ2-7; 15 positions match TRBD2. The CDR3 sequence is 16 residues long. Germline loops: CDR1 SGHTA, CDR2 FQGNSA. Losses at the gene ends were 6 bases for V and 4 bases for J; bases not matched to a gene: 7. The CDR3 loop is CASSPGLAGGRYEQYF. Written as DNA, the CDR3 is TGTGCCAGCAGTCCAGGACTAGCGGGAGGGCGGTACGAGCAGTACTTC. Full variable domain (missing parts from reference TRBV7-2 and TRBJ2-7): GAGVSQSPSNKVTEKGKDVELRCDPISGHTALYWYRQSLGQGLEFLIYFQGNSAPDKSGLPSDRFSAERTGGSVSTLTIQRTQQEDSAVYLCASSPGLAGGRYEQYFGPGTRLTVT.

The V and J genes are TRBV11-2 and TRBJ2-7, with a tentative D call TRBD1 (5 bases). The CDR3 extends over 17 amino acids. V lost 0 bases to trimming and J lost 0 bases, with 15 bases between them. Germline V gives CDR1 SGHAT, CDR2 FQNNGV. Here the CDR3 reads CASSLDPPTEISYEQYF. CDR3 coding DNA: TGTGCCAGCAGCTTAGATCCCCCGACAGAAATCTCCTACGAGCAGTACTTC.

J is TRBJ2-5 and V is TRBV29-1; D unclear. In germline, CDR1 is SQVTM, CDR2 ANQGSEA. CDR3 length: 10 amino acids. V was pared by 4 bases and J by 4 bases, with 4 bases between. In nucleotides, the CDR3 is TGCAGCGTTGCTGGAGAGACCCAGTACTTC. It is translated as CSVAGETQYF.

The chain links TRBV28 to TRBJ2-5; possible D gene TRBD1, 6 bases. This CDR3 comprises 17 residues. Germline CDR1 reads MDHEN; CDR2 reads SYDVKM. V was pared by 7 bases and J by 5 bases, with 26 bases between. The CDR3 protein is CASTHGLLGHVVETQYF. In DNA, the CDR3 is TGTGCCAGCACCCACGGCCTGCTGGGACACGTCGTCGAGACCCAGTACTTC.

The chain uses TRBV27 and TRBJ2-7, with a possible D match to TRBD1 (6 bases). Germline-derived CDR1 and CDR2 are MNHEY and SMNVEV (reference sequence). Trimming removed 7 bases at V and 5 bases at J, with 9 bases between. CDR3 length: 11 residues. The CDR3 loop is CASTSGDEQYF. DNA of the CDR3: TGTGCCAGCACCTCAGGGGACGAGCAGTACTTC.

This rearrangement joins TRBV27 to TRBJ2-7; 11 bases map to TRBD2. In germline, CDR1 is MNHEY, CDR2 SMNVEV (reference sequence). The CDR3 consists of 15 residues. Trimming at V came to 4 bases and at J to 2 bases, leaving 4 bases not matched to a gene. The CDR3 nucleotides read TGTGCCAGCAGTTACTCTAGCGGGAGGCCCTACGAGCAGTACTTC. Its protein product is CASSYSSGRPYEQYF.

The J gene is TRBJ1-1, the V gene TRBV4-1; D may be TRBD1 (5 bases). This CDR3 has 16 residues. The germline CDR1 and CDR2 sequences are MGHRA and YSYEKL. Trimming removed 1 base at V and 4 bases at J, with 16 bases between. CDR3 residues: CASSQGLLRGGTEAFF. The DNA for the CDR3 is TGCGCCAGCAGCCAAGGACTCCTACGGGGCGGCACTGAAGCTTTCTTT.

The chain recombines TRBV18 with TRBJ2-3; D ambiguous. Germline V gene sequence: CDR1 KGHSH, CDR2 LQKENI. The CDR3 covers 17 residues. V was pared by 6 bases and J by 4 bases, with 23 bases between. The CDR3 protein is CASSLDGLTLGADTQYF. Here the CDR3 DNA reads TGTGCCAGCTCCCTCGATGGATTGACACTTGGGGCAGATACGCAGTATTTT.